These 5 T cell receptor beta chains were all obtained from the same sample, sequenced in a study of T cells in Graves' hyperthyroidism and ophthalmopathy. Amplified TCR beta CDR3 regions derived from RNA transcripts. During a first-round RT-PCR of the TCR CDR3, the HTBI primer set was used. One entry per CDR3 protein results from TCRdb running MiXCR on the multiplex PCR reads. The sample contains just over 550,000 distinct CDR3 sequences, about half of which appear only once. Input material: peripheral blood or thyroid tissue (not recorded which). The receptors shown here come from a woman between 18 and 29 years old with Graves' hyperthyroidism.

The chain recombines TRBV20-1 with TRBJ2-5; D remains unclear. Between the trimmed V and J ends, which lost 6 bases and 5 bases, there was a span of 13 bases. The CDR3 totals 12 residues. Germline V gene sequence: CDR1 DFQATT, CDR2 SNEGSKA (reference sequence). The CDR3 region is CSARSGRETQYF. CDR3 nucleotide sequence: TGCAGTGCAAGAAGTGGAAGGGAGACCCAGTACTTC.

This sequence joins TRBV2 and TRBJ2-5; 11 bases agree with TRBD1. This CDR3 is built from 15 residues. Per the germline V gene, CDR1 is SNHLY and CDR2 is FYNNEI. J lost 0 bases, V lost 6 bases, and 3 bases had no gene match. The CDR3 protein is CASRVDRGHQETQYF. The CDR3 DNA is TGTGCCAGCAGGGTGGACAGGGGGCACCAAGAGACCCAGTACTTC.

This clonotype was seen a handful of times. This sequence joins TRBV10-3 and TRBJ1-6; D might be TRBD1 (5 bases). From germline, CDR1 is ENHRY and CDR2 SYGVKD. The length of the CDR3 is 13 residues. V shed 10 bases and J shed 12 bases, with 19 bases lying between them. This CDR3 is CASRERREGPLHF. CDR3 nucleotides: TGTGCCAGCAGGGAGAGAAGGGAAGGACCCCTCCACTTT.

The chain uses TRBV25-1 and TRBJ1-1; no firm D call. CDR3 size: 17 residues. CDR1 and CDR2 (germline): MGHDK, SYGVNS. Trimming pared 0 bases from V and 8 bases from J, leaving 22 bases between. CDR3 DNA: TGTGCCAGCAGTGAATATCTCGGCAGCTTCGGTTGGGCAGAAGCTTTCTTT. Amino acid sequence: CASSEYLGSFGWAEAFF. The entire variable domain, with the rest obtained from reference TRBV25-1 and TRBJ1-1, is as follows: EADIYQTPRYLVIGTGKKITLECSQTMGHDKMYWYQQDPGMELHLIHYSYGVNSTEKGDLSSESTVSRIRTEHFPLTLESARPSHTSQYLCASSEYLGSFGWAEAFFGQGTRLTVV.

V and J are TRBV10-3 and TRBJ1-5, with D perhaps TRBD1 (5 bases). The CDR3 is made up of 13 amino acids. V lost 5 bases and J 5 bases, leaving 10 bases between the germline ends. Germline CDR1 ENHRY, CDR2 SYGVKD. CDR3: CAISSQGHQPQHF. The CDR3 coding sequence is TGTGCCATCAGTTCGCAGGGTCATCAGCCCCAGCATTTT.